These 5 T cell receptor beta chains came from one sample sequenced in a study of PD-L1 blockade in urothelial cancer. Profiling relied on immunoSEQ multiplex PCR, and the TCRdb table lists in-frame clones only, not all of them. The sample shows about 130,000 clones, approximately 84% of them seen only once. Time point in this sample: pretreatment peripheral blood. The material was PBMCs, obtained around atezolizumab (anti-PD-L1) treatment. These receptors came from a man aged 45-65 years with urothelial cancer.

The gene calls are TRBV28 and TRBJ1-2, with a tentative D call TRBD1 (6 bases). V lost 5 bases to trimming and J lost 7 bases, with 14 bases between them. The CDR3 has 13 amino acids. Germline V CDR1 and CDR2: MDHEN, SYDVKM. The CDR3 is CASSADRFGGYTF. The CDR3 DNA reads TGTGCCAGCAGTGCGGACAGATTTGGTGGCTACACCTTC.

This clone has more than one count but fewer than ten. This rearrangement joins TRBV28 to TRBJ1-5, with D tentatively TRBD1 (6 bases). This CDR3 has 15 amino acids. Trimming left V 6 bases short and J 0 bases short, with 12 bases between. The germline CDR1 and CDR2 sequences are MDHEN and SYDVKM. The CDR3: CASRRGADSNQPQHF. The CDR3 DNA is TGTGCCAGCAGGCGGGGGGCAGATAGCAATCAGCCCCAGCATTTT.

This clone was seen at least ten times. The gene calls are TRBV30 and TRBJ1-2; D uncertain. V was clipped by 0 bases and J by 7 bases, with 9 bases between them. Germline CDR1 is GTSNPN and CDR2 is SVGIG (reference sequence). CDR3 size: 12 residues. CDR3 DNA sequence: TGTGCCTGGAGTGTCTTTCGGGGTGGCTACACCTTC. As protein: CAWSVFRGGYTF.

This clone was detected only once. The chain employs TRBV11-1 and TRBJ2-2; the D gene is possibly TRBD1 (5 bases). Trimming cost V 5 bases and J 2 bases, with 9 bases left between them. Germline V gene data show CDR1 as SGHAT and CDR2 as FQDESV (reference sequence). This CDR3 is built from 14 residues. CDR3 nucleotide sequence: TGTGCCAGCAGCCTCCGGACAAACACCGGGGAGCTGTTTTTT. Translating it yields CASSLRTNTGELFF.

The rearrangement joins TRBV7-9 to TRBJ2-7, with unresolved D. This CDR3 has 15 residues. CDR1 and CDR2 (germline): SEHNR, FQNEAQ (reference sequence). The V and J ends lost 6 bases and 0 bases respectively, with 15 bases between them. CDR3 sequence: CASSPPNIFSYEQYF. The CDR3 DNA reads as TGTGCCAGCAGTCCTCCTAATATCTTCTCCTACGAGCAGTACTTC.